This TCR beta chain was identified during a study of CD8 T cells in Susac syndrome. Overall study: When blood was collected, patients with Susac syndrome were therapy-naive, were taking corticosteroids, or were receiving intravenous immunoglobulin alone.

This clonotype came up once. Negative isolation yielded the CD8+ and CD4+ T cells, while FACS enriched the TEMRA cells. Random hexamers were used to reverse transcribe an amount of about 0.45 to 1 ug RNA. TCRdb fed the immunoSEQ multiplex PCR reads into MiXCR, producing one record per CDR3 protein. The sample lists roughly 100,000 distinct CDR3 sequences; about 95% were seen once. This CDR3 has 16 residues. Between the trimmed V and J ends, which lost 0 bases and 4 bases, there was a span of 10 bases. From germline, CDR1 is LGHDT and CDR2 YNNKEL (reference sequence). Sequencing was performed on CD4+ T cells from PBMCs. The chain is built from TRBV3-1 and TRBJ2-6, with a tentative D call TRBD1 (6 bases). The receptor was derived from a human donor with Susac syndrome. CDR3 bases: TGTGCCAGCAGCCAAGATTCAGGGGCCGGGGCCAACGTCCTGACTTTC. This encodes CASSQDSGAGANVLTF.